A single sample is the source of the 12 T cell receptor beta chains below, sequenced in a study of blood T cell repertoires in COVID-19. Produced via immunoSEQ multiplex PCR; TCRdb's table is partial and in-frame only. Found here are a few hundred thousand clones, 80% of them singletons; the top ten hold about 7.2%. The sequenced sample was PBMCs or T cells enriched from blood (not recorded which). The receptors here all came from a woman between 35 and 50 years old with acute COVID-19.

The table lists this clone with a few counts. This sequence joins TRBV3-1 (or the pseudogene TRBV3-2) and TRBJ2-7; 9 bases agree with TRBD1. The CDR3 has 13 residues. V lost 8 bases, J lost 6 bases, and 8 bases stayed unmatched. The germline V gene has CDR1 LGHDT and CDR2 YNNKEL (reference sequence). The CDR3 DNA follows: TGTGCCAGCGGGGACAGGGCGTCGGGCGAGCAGTACTTC. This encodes CASGDRASGEQYF.

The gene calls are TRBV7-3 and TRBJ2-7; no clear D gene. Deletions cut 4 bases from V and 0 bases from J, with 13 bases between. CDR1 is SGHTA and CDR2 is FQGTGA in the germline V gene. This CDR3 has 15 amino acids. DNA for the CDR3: TGTGCCAGCAGCTCGACGGCGGTGAGCTCCTACGAGCAGTACTTC. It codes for CASSSTAVSSYEQYF.

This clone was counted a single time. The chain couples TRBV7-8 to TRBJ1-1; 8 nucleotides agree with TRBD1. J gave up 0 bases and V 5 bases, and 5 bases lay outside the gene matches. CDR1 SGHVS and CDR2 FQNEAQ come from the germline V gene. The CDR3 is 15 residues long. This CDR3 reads CASSNRTGLNTEAFF. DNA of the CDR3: TGTGCCAGCAGCAACAGGACAGGGTTGAACACTGAAGCTTTCTTT.

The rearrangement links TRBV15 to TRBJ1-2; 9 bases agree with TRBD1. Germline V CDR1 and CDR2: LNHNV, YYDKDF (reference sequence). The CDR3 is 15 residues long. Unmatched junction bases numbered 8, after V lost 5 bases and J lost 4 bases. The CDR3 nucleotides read TGTGCCACCAGCGAGTCGACAGGGGGTTTCTATGGCTACACCTTC. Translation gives CATSESTGGFYGYTF.

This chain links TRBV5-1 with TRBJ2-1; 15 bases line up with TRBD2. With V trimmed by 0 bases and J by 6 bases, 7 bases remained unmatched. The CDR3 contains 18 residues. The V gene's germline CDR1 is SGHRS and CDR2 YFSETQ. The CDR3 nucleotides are TGCGCCAGCAGCTTGGCACCTTGGACTAGCGGGAGGGTCAATGAGCAGTTCTTC. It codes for CASSLAPWTSGRVNEQFF.

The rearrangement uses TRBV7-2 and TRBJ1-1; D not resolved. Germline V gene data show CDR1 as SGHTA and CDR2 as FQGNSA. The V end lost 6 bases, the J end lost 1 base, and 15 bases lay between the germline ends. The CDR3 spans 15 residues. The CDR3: CASRQNMGANTEAFF. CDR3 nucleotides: TGTGCCAGCAGACAAAATATGGGAGCGAACACTGAAGCTTTCTTT.

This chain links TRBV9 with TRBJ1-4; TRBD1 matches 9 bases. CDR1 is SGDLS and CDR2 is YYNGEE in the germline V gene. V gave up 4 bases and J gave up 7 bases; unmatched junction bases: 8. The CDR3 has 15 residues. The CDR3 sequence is CASSSGTGGVEKLFF. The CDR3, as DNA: TGTGCCAGCAGCTCTGGAACAGGGGGCGTTGAAAAACTGTTTTTT. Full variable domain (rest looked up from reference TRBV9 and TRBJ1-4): DSGVTQTPKHLITATGQRVTLRCSPRSGDLSVYWYQQSLDQGLQFLIQYYNGEERAKGNILERFSAQQFPDLHSELNLSSLELGDSALYFCASSSGTGGVEKLFFGSGTQLSVL.

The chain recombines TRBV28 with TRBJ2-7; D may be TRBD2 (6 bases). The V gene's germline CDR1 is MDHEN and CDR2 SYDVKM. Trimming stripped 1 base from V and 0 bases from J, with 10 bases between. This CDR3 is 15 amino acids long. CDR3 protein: CASSLYTSNSYEQYF. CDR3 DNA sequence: TGTGCCAGCAGTTTATATACTAGCAACTCCTACGAGCAGTACTTC.

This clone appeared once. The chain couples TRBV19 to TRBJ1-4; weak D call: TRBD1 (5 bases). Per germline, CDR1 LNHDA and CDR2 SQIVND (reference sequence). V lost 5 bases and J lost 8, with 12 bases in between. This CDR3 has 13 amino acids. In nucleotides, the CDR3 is TGTGCCAGTAGTCCCGCCCAGGGAGAAAAACTGTTTTTT. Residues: CASSPAQGEKLFF.

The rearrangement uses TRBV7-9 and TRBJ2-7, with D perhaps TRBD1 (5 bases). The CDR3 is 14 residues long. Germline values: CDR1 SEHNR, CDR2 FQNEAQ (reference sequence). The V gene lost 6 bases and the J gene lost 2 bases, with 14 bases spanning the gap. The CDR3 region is CASSPGQGAYEQYF. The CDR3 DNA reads TGTGCCAGCAGTCCCGGACAAGGCGCCTACGAGCAGTACTTC.

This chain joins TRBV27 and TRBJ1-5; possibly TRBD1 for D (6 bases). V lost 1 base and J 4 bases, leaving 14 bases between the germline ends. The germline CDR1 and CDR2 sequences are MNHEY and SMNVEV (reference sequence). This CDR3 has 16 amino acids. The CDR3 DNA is TGTGCCAGCAGTTTATTAGGTCGGCAGGGGAATCAGCCCCAGCATTTT. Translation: CASSLLGRQGNQPQHF.

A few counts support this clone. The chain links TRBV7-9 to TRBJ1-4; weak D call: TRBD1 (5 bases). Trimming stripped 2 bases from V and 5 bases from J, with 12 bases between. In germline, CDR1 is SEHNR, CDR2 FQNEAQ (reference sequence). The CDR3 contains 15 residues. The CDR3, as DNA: TGTGCCAGCAGCTTACGCGGGGGTGGGAATGAAAAACTGTTTTTT. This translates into CASSLRGGGNEKLFF.